This T cell receptor beta chain was identified in a study of T cells after posttransplantation cyclophosphamide. This clone was found many times. Libraries were prepared by immunoSEQ multiplex PCR; TCRdb keeps only in-frame clonotypes and omits some of them. This set yields 40,000 to 45,000 clones and no singletons; the top ten hold less than 2.5%. There are 14 residues in the CDR3. V lost 4 bases and J lost 8; bases outside the gene matches: 9. Germline V gene data show CDR1 as MNHEY and CDR2 as SVGAGI. The material sequenced was PBMCs. The chain joins TRBV6-5 to TRBJ1-2; 8 bases are shared with TRBD1. The TCR sequence derives from a man aged 40-55 years in good health, CMV-negative, and a related stem cell transplant donor. The CDR3 DNA is TGTGCCAGCAGTTTCGGCAAAGGGACAGGAGGCTACACCTTC. It translates to CASSFGKGTGGYTF.